A single sample is the source of the 5 T cell receptor beta chains below, sequenced in a study of CD4 and CD8 cells across lung adenocarcinoma regions. TCRdb reanalysed the PCR reads using MiXCR and keeps one entry per CDR3 protein. The sample lists some 8,000 distinct CDR3 sequences; roughly 42% were seen once. Specimen: CD8+ T cells from the center of a lung tumor. These receptors were taken from a male donor with lung adenocarcinoma. The CD4 and CD8 labels of this study may be unreliable.

This clonotype was found many times. The gene calls are TRBV4-1 and TRBJ1-4; a weak D match, TRBD1 (5 bases). The CDR3 loop spans 13 amino acids. Trimming left V 9 bases short and J 5 bases short, with 13 bases between. Germline values: CDR1 MGHRA, CDR2 YSYEKL. Here the CDR3 DNA reads TGCGCCAGTAAAGGGACCCTAAATGAAAAACTGTTTTTT. Amino acid sequence: CASKGTLNEKLFF.

This clonotype was recorded once. Written as DNA, the CDR3 is TGTGCCAGCAGCCTAGAGCTAGGGAGTGAGCAGTTCTTC. Its translation is CASSLELGSEQFF. This rearrangement joins TRBV7-6 to TRBJ2-1; D possibly corresponds to TRBD2 (5 bases). Trimming removed 5 bases from V and 9 bases from J, with 14 bases in between. The CDR3 covers 13 residues. Germline CDR1 reads SGHVS; CDR2 reads FNYEAQ.

This sequence joins TRBV10-1 and TRBJ2-4; a weak D match, TRBD2 (5 bases). Germline values: CDR1 WNHNN, CDR2 SYGVQD (reference sequence). Trimming stripped 6 bases from V and 13 bases from J, with 13 bases between. The CDR3 consists of 11 residues. CDR3 sequence (DNA): TGCGCCAGCAGCGAGCGGAATACGCAGTACTTC. Protein product: CASSERNTQYF.

The V gene is TRBV10-2, the J gene TRBJ1-3; 9 positions agree with TRBD1. Germline CDR1 is WSHSY and CDR2 is SAAADI. The CDR3 loop spans 15 amino acids. V lost 3 bases, J lost 1 base, and 1 base stayed unmatched. CDR3 region: CASSEGTGSGNTIYF. The CDR3, as DNA: TGCGCCAGCAGTGAAGGGACAGGGTCTGGAAACACCATATATTTT.

The chain has TRBV11-3 and TRBJ2-3, with 8 bases lining up with TRBD1. With V trimmed by 1 base and J by 0 bases, 12 bases remained unmatched. CDR1 is SGHNT, CDR2 YENEEA, per germline. The CDR3 length is 19 residues. The CDR3 protein is CASSLGLQGAASSTDTQYF. The CDR3 DNA sequence: TGTGCCAGCAGCTTAGGGTTGCAGGGGGCAGCATCTAGCACAGATACGCAGTATTTT.